Shown below are 5 T cell receptor beta chains from a single sample sequenced in a study of T cells in women clearing cervical HPV infection. TCRdb keeps only in-frame clones here, not all; method: immunoSEQ multiplex PCR. The sample yields tens of thousands of clones, of which the top ten take up 7.5% to 9.5%. Sequences were obtained from blood buffy coat. All receptors derive from a woman aged 18 to 75 with a cervical HPV16 infection that either progressed to CIN3+ or cleared (not recorded which).

Of note for this clone: With the read ending 3 residues before the CDR3 end, the germline J gene is used to fill in that end. The chain links TRBV30 to TRBJ2-7; a weak D match, TRBD1 (6 bases). The germline V gene encodes CDR1 GTSNPN and CDR2 SVGIG (reference sequence). V dropped 4 bases and J dropped 3 bases, with 19 bases sitting between them. This CDR3 has 15 residues. CDR3 bases read: TGTGCCTGGACGCCGGAGGACAGTAGCAACTACGAG. This sequence encodes CAWTPEDSSNYE. The complete CDR3 protein is CAWTPEDSSNYEQYF.

In the case of this clone: Coverage ceases 3 residues before the CDR3 finishes, and the germline J gene fills in the end. The gene calls are TRBV6-4 and TRBJ2-3, with 12 bases lining up with TRBD2. The V and J ends lost 5 bases and 1 base, in that order; junction bases with no gene match: 4. CDR3 length: 16 residues. Germline V gene data show CDR1 as MRHNA and CDR2 as SNTAGT. The CDR3 bases that were read are TGTGCCAGCAGTAGACTAGCGGGAGCGGGCACAGATACG. It encodes CASSRLAGAGTDT. The whole CDR3 region reads CASSRLAGAGTDTQYF.

Worth noting for this clone: The read ends 3 residues early relative to the CDR3; the germline J gene fills the gap. The J gene is TRBJ2-5, the V gene TRBV9, with TRBD1 matching over 9 bases. V was pared by 3 bases and J by 2 bases, with 8 bases of the junction left unmatched. The CDR3 length is 16 residues. The germline CDR1 and CDR2 sequences are SGDLS and YYNGEE. Partial CDR3 DNA: TGTGCCAGCAGCGCAGTAGAGGGGACAGGGCAAGAGACC. Amino acid sequence: CASSAVEGTGQET. The whole CDR3 protein is CASSAVEGTGQETQYF.

Comment on this clone: The read finishes 3 residues shy of the CDR3 end, and the germline J gene is used to complete it. The chain uses TRBV4-1 and TRBJ2-6, with D tentatively TRBD1 (5 bases). V was shortened by 6 bases and J by 1 base, with 7 bases between the two germline ends. The CDR3 has 14 amino acids. The germline V gene encodes CDR1 MGHRA and CDR2 YSYEKL. CDR3 DNA, as far as it was read: TGCGCCAGCAGTCCAGGGTCTGGGGCCAACGTC. It specifies CASSPGSGANV. The whole CDR3 is CASSPGSGANVLTF.

Worth noting for this clone: The CDR3 goes on 3 residues after the read ends, and that part is filled in from the germline J gene. The rearrangement joins TRBV5-1 to TRBJ1-4, with 9 positions matching TRBD1. The CDR3 runs 16 residues. V was clipped by 4 bases and J by 8 bases; unmatched bases: 12. Germline CDR1 is SGHRS and CDR2 is YFSETQ. The CDR3 loop is CASSTGQGVGLEKLFF. The sequenced CDR3 bases are TGCGCCAGCAGCACGGGACAGGGAGTCGGTTTGGAAAAA.